This T cell receptor (beta chain) was recovered during a study of long-term antiretroviral therapy in people with HIV. General study points: Within the repertoire, clones expanded before ART were dominant at all time points.

Samples were assayed with immunoSEQ v3.0 at survey level. The data were produced by immunoSEQ multiplex PCR, yet TCRdb's version contains in-frame clones alone and is incomplete. The profile shows approximately 10,000 clones, less than 80% of them singletons. Germline assignment: CDR1 SGHAT and CDR2 FQNNGV. V dropped 1 base and J dropped 5 bases, with 12 bases sitting between them. The CDR3 loop spans 15 amino acids. As concerns this clone: The antigen is undetermined.

The genes are TRBV11-2 and TRBJ2-1; no clear D gene. Sequences were derived from unsorted PBMCs, sampled at the start of antiretroviral therapy, before treatment. This TCR derives from a man younger than 45 with HIV. In DNA form, the CDR3 reads TGTGCCAGCAGCTTAGGGGTGGGCCTGGACAATGAGCAGTTCTTC. It translates to CASSLGVGLDNEQFF.